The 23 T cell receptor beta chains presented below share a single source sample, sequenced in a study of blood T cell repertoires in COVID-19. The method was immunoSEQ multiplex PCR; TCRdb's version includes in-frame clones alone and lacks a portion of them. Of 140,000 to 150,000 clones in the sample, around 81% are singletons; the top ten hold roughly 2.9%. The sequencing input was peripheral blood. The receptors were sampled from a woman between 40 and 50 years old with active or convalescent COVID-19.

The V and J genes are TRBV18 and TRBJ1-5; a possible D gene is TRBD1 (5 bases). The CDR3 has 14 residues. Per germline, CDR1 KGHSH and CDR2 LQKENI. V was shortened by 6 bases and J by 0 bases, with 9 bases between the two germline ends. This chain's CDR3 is CASSQTDSNQPQHF. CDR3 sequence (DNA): TGTGCCAGCTCCCAGACAGATAGCAATCAGCCCCAGCATTTT.

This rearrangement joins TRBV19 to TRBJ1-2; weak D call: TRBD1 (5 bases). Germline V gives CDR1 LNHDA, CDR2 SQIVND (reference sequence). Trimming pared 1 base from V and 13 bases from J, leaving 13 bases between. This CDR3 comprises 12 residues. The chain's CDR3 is CASSIGSRECTF. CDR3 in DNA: TGTGCCAGTAGTATAGGATCCAGGGAATGCACCTTC. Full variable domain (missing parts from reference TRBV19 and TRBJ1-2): DGGITQSPKYLFRKEGQNVTLSCEQNLNHDAMYWYRQDPGQGLRLIYYSQIVNDFQKGDIAEGYSVSREKKESFPLTVTSAQKNPTAFYLCASSIGSRECTFGSGTRLTVV.

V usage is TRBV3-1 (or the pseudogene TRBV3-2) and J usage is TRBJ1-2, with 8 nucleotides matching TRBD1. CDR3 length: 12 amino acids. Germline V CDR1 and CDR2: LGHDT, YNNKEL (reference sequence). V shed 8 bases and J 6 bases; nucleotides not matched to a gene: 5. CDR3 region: CASAGTGDGYTF. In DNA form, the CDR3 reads TGTGCCAGCGCCGGGACAGGAGATGGCTACACCTTC.

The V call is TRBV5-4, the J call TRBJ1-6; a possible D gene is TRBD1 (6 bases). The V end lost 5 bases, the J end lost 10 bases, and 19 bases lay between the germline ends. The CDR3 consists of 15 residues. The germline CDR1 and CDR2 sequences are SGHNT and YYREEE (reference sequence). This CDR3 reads CASRGQTVTGSPLHF. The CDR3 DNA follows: TGTGCCAGCAGAGGACAGACTGTTACGGGGTCACCCCTCCACTTT.

Here the CDR3 reads CSVGGLALYNEQFF. DNA of the CDR3: TGCAGCGTTGGCGGACTAGCGTTGTACAATGAGCAGTTCTTC. V is TRBV29-1 and J is TRBJ2-1; 9 nucleotides agree with TRBD2. There are 14 residues in the CDR3. Germline V gives CDR1 SQVTM, CDR2 ANQGSEA. Trimming at V came to 4 bases and at J to 4 bases, leaving 5 bases not matched to a gene.

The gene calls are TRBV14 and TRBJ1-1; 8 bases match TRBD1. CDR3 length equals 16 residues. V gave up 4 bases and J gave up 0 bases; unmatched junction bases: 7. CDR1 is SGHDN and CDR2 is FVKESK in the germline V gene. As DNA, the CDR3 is TGTGCCAGCAGCCGAGGGACAGGTGTAATGAACACTGAAGCTTTCTTT. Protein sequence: CASSRGTGVMNTEAFF.

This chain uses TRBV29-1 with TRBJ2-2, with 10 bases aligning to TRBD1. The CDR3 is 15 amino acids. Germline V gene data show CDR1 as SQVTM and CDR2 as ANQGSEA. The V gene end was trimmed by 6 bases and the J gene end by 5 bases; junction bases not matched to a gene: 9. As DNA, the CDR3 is TGCAGCGTCGCCCCCGGGACAGGGGATACCGGGGAGCTGTTTTTT. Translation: CSVAPGTGDTGELFF.

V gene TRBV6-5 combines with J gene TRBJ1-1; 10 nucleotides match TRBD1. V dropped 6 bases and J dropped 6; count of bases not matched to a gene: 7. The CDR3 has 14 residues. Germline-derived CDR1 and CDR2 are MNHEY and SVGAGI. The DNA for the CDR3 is TGTGCCAGCAGAGTCCTCGGACAGGGGGCTGAAGCTTTCTTT. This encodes CASRVLGQGAEAFF.

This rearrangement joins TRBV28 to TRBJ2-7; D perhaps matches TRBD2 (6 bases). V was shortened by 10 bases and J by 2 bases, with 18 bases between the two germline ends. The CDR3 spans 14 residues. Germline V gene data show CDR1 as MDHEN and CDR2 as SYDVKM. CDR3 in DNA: TGTGCCATCCGGGACTCACGTTCTACCTACGAGCAGTACTTC. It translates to CAIRDSRSTYEQYF. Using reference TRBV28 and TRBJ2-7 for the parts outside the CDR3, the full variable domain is DVKVTQSSRYLVKRTGEKVFLECVQDMDHENMFWYRQDPGLGLRLIYFSYDVKMKEKGDIPEGYSVSREKKERFSLILESASTNQTSMYLCAIRDSRSTYEQYFGPGTRLTVT.

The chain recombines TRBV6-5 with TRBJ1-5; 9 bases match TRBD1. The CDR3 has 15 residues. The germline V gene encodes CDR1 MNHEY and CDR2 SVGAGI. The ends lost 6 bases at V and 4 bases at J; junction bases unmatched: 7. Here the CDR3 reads CASSNRGRGNQPQHF. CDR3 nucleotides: TGTGCCAGCAGCAACAGGGGGCGAGGGAATCAGCCCCAGCATTTT.

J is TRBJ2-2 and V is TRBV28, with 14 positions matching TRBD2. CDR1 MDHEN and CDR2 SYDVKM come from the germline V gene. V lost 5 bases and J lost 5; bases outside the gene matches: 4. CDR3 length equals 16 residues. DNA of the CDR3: TGTGCCAGCAGTAGGGGACTAGCGGGAGATACCGGGGAGCTGTTTTTT. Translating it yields CASSRGLAGDTGELFF.

The CDR3 bases are TGTGCCGCCTACGGGCAGGGGGCACGAGGCTACACCTTC. It translates to CAAYGQGARGYTF. This rearrangement joins TRBV2 to TRBJ1-2; TRBD1 aligns across 8 bases. The CDR3 contains 13 residues. V was pared by 11 bases and J by 8 bases, with 13 bases of the junction left unmatched. Germline V lookup: CDR1 SNHLY, CDR2 FYNNEI.

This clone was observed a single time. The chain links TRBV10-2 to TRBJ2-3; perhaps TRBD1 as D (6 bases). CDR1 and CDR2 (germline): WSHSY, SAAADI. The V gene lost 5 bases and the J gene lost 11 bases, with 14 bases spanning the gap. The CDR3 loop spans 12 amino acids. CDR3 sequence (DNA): TGCGCCAGCAGTTCACAGGGAATTGGGCAGTATTTT. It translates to CASSSQGIGQYF.

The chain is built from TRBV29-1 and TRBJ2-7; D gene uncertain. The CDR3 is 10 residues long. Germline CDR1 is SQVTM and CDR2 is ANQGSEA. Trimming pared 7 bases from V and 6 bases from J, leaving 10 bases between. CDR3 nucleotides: TGCAGCGCCCCAGGTTTCGAGCAGTACTTC. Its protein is CSAPGFEQYF.

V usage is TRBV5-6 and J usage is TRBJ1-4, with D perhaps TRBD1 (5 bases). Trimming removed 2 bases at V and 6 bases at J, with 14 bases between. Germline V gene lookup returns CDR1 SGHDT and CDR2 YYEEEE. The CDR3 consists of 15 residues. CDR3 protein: CASSLFGGTDEKLFF. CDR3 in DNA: TGTGCCAGCAGCTTATTTGGGGGGACCGATGAAAAACTGTTTTTT.

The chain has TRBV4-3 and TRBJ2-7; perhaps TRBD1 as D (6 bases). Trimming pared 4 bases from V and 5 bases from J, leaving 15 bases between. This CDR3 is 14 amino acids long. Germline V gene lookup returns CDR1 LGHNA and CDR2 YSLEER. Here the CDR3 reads CASSRVTGTNEQYF. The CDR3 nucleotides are TGCGCCAGCAGCCGAGTGACCGGGACAAACGAGCAGTACTTC.

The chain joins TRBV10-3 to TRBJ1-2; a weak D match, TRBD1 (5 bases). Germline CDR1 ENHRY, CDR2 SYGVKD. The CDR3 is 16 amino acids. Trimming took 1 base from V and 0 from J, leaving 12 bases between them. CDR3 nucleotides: TGTGCCATCAGTGAGTTCAATGGACATACTAACTATGGCTACACCTTC. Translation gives CAISEFNGHTNYGYTF.

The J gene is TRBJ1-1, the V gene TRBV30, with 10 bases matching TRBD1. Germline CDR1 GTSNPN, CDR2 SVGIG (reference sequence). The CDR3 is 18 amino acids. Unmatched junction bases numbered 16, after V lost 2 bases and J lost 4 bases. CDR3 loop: CAWSKRMGDRGRSTEAFF. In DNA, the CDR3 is TGTGCCTGGAGTAAAAGGATGGGGGACAGGGGTAGGAGCACTGAAGCTTTCTTT.

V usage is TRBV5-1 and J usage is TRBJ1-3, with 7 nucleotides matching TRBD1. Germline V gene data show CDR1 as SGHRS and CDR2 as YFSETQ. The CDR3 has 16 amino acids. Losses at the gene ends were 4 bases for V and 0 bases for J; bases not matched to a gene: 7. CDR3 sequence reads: CASSTGRTGSGNTIYF. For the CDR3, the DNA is TGCGCCAGCAGCACCGGAAGGACAGGCTCTGGAAACACCATATATTTT.

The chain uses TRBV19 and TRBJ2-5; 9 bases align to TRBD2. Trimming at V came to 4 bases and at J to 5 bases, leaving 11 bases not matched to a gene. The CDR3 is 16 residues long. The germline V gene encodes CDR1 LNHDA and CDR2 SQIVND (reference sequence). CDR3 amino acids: CASSTVLAGLGETQYF. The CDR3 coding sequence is TGTGCCAGTAGTACAGTCCTAGCGGGACTGGGGGAGACCCAGTACTTC.

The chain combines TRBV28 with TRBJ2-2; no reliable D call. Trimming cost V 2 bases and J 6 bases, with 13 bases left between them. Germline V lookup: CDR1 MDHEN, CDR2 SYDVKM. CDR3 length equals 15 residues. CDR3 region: CASSLLLQYSGELFF. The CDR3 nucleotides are TGTGCCAGCAGTTTACTGTTACAGTATTCCGGGGAGCTGTTTTTT.

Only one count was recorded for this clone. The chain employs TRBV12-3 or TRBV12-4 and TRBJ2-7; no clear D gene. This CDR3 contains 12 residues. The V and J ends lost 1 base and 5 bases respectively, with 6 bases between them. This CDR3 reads CASSLGQDEQYF. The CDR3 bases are TGTGCCAGCAGTTTAGGGCAGGACGAGCAGTACTTC.

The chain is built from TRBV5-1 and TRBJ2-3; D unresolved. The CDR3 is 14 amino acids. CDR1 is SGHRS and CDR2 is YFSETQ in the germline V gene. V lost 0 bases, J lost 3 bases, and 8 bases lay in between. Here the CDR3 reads CASSLETPTDTQYF. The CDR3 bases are TGCGCCAGCAGCTTGGAAACACCGACAGATACGCAGTATTTT.